This TCR beta chain was identified during a study of shared clonotypes between healthy human individuals. Study context: Participating donors consisted of two women and a few men aged 18 to 49. Broader study findings: Naive CD4 clonotype sharing across several donors was about 5%. Genetic and exposure-history diversity was limited by the few donors.

The CDR3 has 15 residues. Trimming pared 2 bases from V and 5 bases from J, leaving 13 bases between. Germline values: CDR1 SEHNR, CDR2 FQNEAQ (reference sequence). In the study's own analysis: Junction-only immunoSEQ data arrived without quality scores, meaning filtering differed. Sequencing used immunoSEQ multiplex PCR; TCRdb keeps in-frame clones, though not all of them. That table furnishes V, J and clone size, whereas the DNA furnished D and trimming. The table shows around 2.1 million clones, with 90% to 95% occurring only once. Worth noting for this clone: The antigen remains unidentified.

Terminally differentiated effector memory CD45RA+ cells were excluded from the naive CD8 cells, which were CD45RO-negative and positively selected for CCR7. The specimen sequenced was naive CD8+ T cells from PBMCs. This clonotype was obtained from a man aged 18 to 29 in good health. Some clones in this sample may be carry-over from other donors' samples. This chain joins TRBV7-9 and TRBJ2-1, with D perhaps TRBD1 (6 bases). Written as DNA, the CDR3 is TGTGCCAGCAGCTTAAGCAGGGGCTGGGACAATGAGCAGTTCTTC. This sequence encodes CASSLSRGWDNEQFF.